The clone carrying this TCR beta chain qualifies as large. The CDR3 sequence is 13 residues long. Germline V lookup: CDR1 SGHTA, CDR2 FQGNSA. V was shortened by 3 bases and J by 7 bases, with 9 bases between the two germline ends. These data belong to a study of CD4 and CD8 cells across lung adenocarcinoma regions. TCRdb analysed the PCR reads with MiXCR anew, one entry per CDR3 protein. Of some 8,400 distinct CDR3 sequences detected, roughly 54% appear once; the ten largest clones hold around 20%. The patients had localized lung adenocarcinoma, a non-small cell subtype. V and J are TRBV7-2 and TRBJ2-2; D is ambiguous. The sequenced sample was CD8+ T cells from the center of a lung tumor. This TCR came from a female donor with lung adenocarcinoma. The CD4 and CD8 labels of this study may be unreliable. The DNA for the CDR3 is TGTGCCAGCAGCTTGGTCGGGTACGGGGAGCTGTTTTTT. Encoded protein: CASSLVGYGELFF.